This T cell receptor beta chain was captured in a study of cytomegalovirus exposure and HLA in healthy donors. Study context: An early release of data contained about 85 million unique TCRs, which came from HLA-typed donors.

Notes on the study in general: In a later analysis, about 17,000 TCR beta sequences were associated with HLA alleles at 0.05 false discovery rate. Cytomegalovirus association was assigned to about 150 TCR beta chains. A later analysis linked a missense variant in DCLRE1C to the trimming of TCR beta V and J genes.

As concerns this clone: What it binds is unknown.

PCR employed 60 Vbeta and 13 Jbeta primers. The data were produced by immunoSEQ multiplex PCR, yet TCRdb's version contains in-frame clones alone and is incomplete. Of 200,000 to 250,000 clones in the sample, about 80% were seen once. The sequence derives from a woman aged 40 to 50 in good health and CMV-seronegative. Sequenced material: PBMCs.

Here the CDR3 reads CASGLRDRVSEQYF. CDR3 nucleotides: TGTGCCAGCGGACTCCGGGACAGGGTGTCCGAGCAGTACTTC. V gene TRBV28 combines with J gene TRBJ2-7; 9 bases match TRBD1. V lost 8 bases to trimming and J lost 6 bases; unmatched junction nucleotides: 11. The CDR3 is made up of 14 amino acids. CDR1 is MDHEN and CDR2 is SYDVKM in the germline V gene.